This TCR beta chain was sequenced in a study of blood T cells in healthy people across ages (dated by TCRdb to about 2015). For the study in its entirety: Template switching captured roughly one uniquely barcoded TCR beta cDNA molecule per two T cells in model experiments. To track age-related changes in TCR beta repertoire diversity, the study relied on deep sequencing normalized with unique cDNA molecular identifiers. Donors of different ages were randomly distributed across sequencing lanes to avoid experimental bias. For two donors (one aged 18 to 30 and one aged 80 or older), the study analyzed two additional independent replicas of 1 million unique cDNA reads from the same blood draw. The donors were split into four age groups: young (average around 17 years), middle-aged (around 40), aged (around 67) and long-lived (roughly 88). What the authors observed across the whole study: Because the CMV infection status of the donors was unknown, age-related changes in expanded clonotypes may potentially have been confounded. A strong correlation was found between observed TCR beta diversity and the percentage of naive T cells measured by flow cytometry. Observed TCR beta diversity per million T cells fell roughly linearly with age, and a significant reduction was already apparent by age around 40. Estimates of total diversity based on one million sequenced T cells were considered lower bounds and underestimates. Because profiling used bulk unsorted PBMCs, naive and antigen-experienced compartments could not be compared conclusively. Compared with the aged group, more naive CD4+ T cells, fewer expanded clones and increased TCR diversity were shown by the long-lived group, suggesting age selection.

This clonotype was observed a handful of times. What antigen it recognizes has not been identified. The sample holds no much larger clone one base away, and base qualities are not on file. V is reduced by 1 base and J by 0 bases, leaving a spacing of 8 bases between them. Including the terminal cysteine and phenylalanine, the CDR3 comprises 15 residues. The read is trimmed to its CDR3 DNA, 45 bases read in frame from base 1. Systemically healthy Caucasian individuals from Russia, 39 in total and aged about 6 to 100 years, were included as donors. Each donor gave ten milliliters of peripheral blood, drawn into EDTA-treated Vacutainer tubes. Ficoll-Paque density-gradient centrifugation was used to isolate PBMCs, with at least 6.5 million per sample. Trizol reagent was used to extract total RNA from PBMCs, with at least 6 micrograms per sample. Naive CD45RAhigh/CD27high T cell percentages were measured by flow cytometry on a PBMC aliquot from every donor.

Library construction relied on 5' RACE. Sequencing was carried out with an Illumina HiSeq 2500. The second PCR ran for roughly 7 to 12 cycles and used a J-beta primer mix along with a sample-barcoded 5' primer. A unique molecular identifier was introduced onto each TCR beta cDNA molecule by a template-switch 5' adaptor carrying 12 random nucleotides. Each sample yielded at least 3 million CDR3-containing paired-end reads. All of the RNA was converted into first-strand cDNA using the Mint cDNA synthesis kit, with a TRBC-specific oligonucleotide serving as the primer. Following uracil-DNA glycosylase treatment, all cDNA underwent a first 18-cycle PCR with the universal primers M1SS and BC2_uni_R. The study's own analysis went as follows. Normalization of each sample was performed by random selection of 1 million high-quality reads, each carrying a distinct molecular identifier. Reads with shared molecular identifiers were discarded instead of being binned into consensus sequences. MiTCR, with a Q25 quality threshold and the strictest error-elimination algorithm, was used for CDR3 identification, clonotype clustering and error correction. A nonparametric unseen species model using Euler transformation provided a lower-bound estimate of total TCR beta diversity. TCRdb applied fastp at Q25 and MiXCR to the public reads, then kept only in-frame beta chains. Each entry is one CDR3 protein sequence, shown with its most common DNA and genes. TCRdb, not the original authors, processed these V and J calls. The sample contains about 1.4 million distinct CDR3 sequences, approximately 63% of them found a single time. The ten largest account for roughly 6.3% of the sample.

The chain is assembled from TRBV12-3 or TRBV12-4 and TRBJ2-3; possibly the D gene is TRBD2, per 5 matching bases. The source of this sequence is a man between 18 and 35 years old in good health. Sequencing was carried out using blood. The nucleotides are TGTGCCAGCAGTTTAGGCGGGTGGAGCACAGATACGCAGTATTTT. This encodes CASSLGGWSTDTQYF.